These 20 T cell receptor beta chains share one sample of origin, sequenced in a study of blood T cell repertoires in COVID-19. TCRdb's table, derived via immunoSEQ multiplex PCR, lists solely in-frame clones and lacks some. The sample lists 93,000 or so clones; 70% to 90% were seen once. Sequenced: peripheral blood. The receptors were gathered from a human donor in a cohort sampled during active COVID-19.

This chain links TRBV18 with TRBJ2-2, with TRBD2 identical over 11 bases. Unmatched junction bases numbered 0, after V lost 3 bases and J lost 6 bases. CDR3 length: 14 amino acids. Germline values: CDR1 KGHSH, CDR2 LQKENI. CDR3 sequence: CASSPGLAAGELFF. The CDR3 coding sequence is TGTGCCAGCTCACCGGGACTAGCGGCCGGGGAGCTGTTTTTT.

The rearrangement links TRBV12-2 to TRBJ2-3; the DNA was not used to check the table's D call, TRBD2. TRBV12-2 corresponds to a pseudogene. The CDR3 has 12 amino acids. In DNA form, the CDR3 reads TGTGCTCGGGATAGGGGCACAGATACGCAGTATTTT. It specifies CARDRGTDTQYF.

This clone has a handful of counts. The rearrangement links TRBV5-1 to TRBJ2-2, with TRBD2 as a possible D gene (5 bases). Germline CDR1 is SGHRS and CDR2 is YFSETQ. The ends were cut back, 2 bases at V and 4 bases at J, with 12 bases in the middle. CDR3 length equals 15 residues. The CDR3 loop is CASSFERPSTGELFF. In nucleotides, the CDR3 is TGCGCCAGCAGCTTTGAGCGGCCGAGCACCGGGGAGCTGTTTTTT.

In this sample, this clone turned up a few times. The chain recombines TRBV19 with TRBJ2-3; D possibly corresponds to TRBD1 (5 bases). Per the germline V gene, CDR1 is LNHDA and CDR2 is SQIVND (reference sequence). Trimming took 11 bases from V and 6 from J, leaving 21 bases between them. The CDR3 is 14 residues long. The CDR3 DNA follows: TGTGCCTCCCACCCGCGGCAGGGTGGGGATACGCAGTATTTT. This sequence encodes CASHPRQGGDTQYF.

CDR3 residues: CSASLGLAGGLAKNIQYF. The CDR3 DNA reads as TGCAGTGCTAGTCTCGGGCTAGCGGGAGGTCTAGCCAAAAACATTCAGTACTTC. V and J are TRBV20-1 and TRBJ2-4; 11 bases match TRBD2. The CDR3 length is 18 residues. CDR1 DFQATT and CDR2 SNEGSKA come from the germline V gene (reference sequence). The junction had 10 bases not matched to a gene; V was cut back by 3 bases and J by 0 bases.

V usage is TRBV19 and J usage is TRBJ1-2, with 7 bases fitting TRBD1. The CDR3 covers 15 residues. Germline lookup yields CDR1 LNHDA and CDR2 SQIVND (reference sequence). V dropped 3 bases and J dropped 1; count of bases not matched to a gene: 5. The CDR3 DNA reads as TGTGCCAGTAGTATCCTGGGGACAGTTAACTATGGCTACACCTTC. Translation: CASSILGTVNYGYTF.

The chain combines TRBV5-8 with TRBJ1-6, with 7 bases fitting TRBD1. This CDR3 has 16 residues. The germline V gene encodes CDR1 SGHTS and CDR2 YDEGEE. V was pared by 0 bases and J by 7 bases, with 7 bases of the junction left unmatched. CDR3 coding DNA: TGTGCCAGCAGCTTGGGGTACGGGACAGAGAATTCACCCCTCCACTTT. Its protein is CASSLGYGTENSPLHF.

This rearrangement joins TRBV6-5 to TRBJ2-1; 8 nucleotides agree with TRBD2. The germline V gene has CDR1 MNHEY and CDR2 SVGAGI. The CDR3 runs to 16 residues. The V segment lost 2 bases and the J segment 12 bases; nucleotides outside the gene matches: 15. Here the CDR3 reads CASSYPSSGRMGRQFF. In DNA form, the CDR3 reads TGTGCCAGCAGTTACCCTTCTAGCGGGCGGATGGGGAGGCAGTTCTTC.

The chain recombines TRBV6-5 with TRBJ1-5; tentatively, D is TRBD1 (5 bases). CDR3 size: 15 residues. Germline CDR1 MNHEY, CDR2 SVGAGI. V gave up 7 bases and J gave up 0 bases, with 13 bases separating them. CDR3 bases: TGTGCCAGCAATCGAGACAGAAATAGCAATCAGCCCCAGCATTTT. It encodes CASNRDRNSNQPQHF.

This sequence joins TRBV30 and TRBJ2-3; D is unresolved. Germline lookup yields CDR1 GTSNPN and CDR2 SVGIG (reference sequence). This CDR3 comprises 15 residues. V lost 3 bases and J 5 bases, leaving 18 bases between the germline ends. CDR3 bases: TGTGCCTGGAGCGAAATAGCCCTACCTCAAGATACGCAGTATTTT. Protein product: CAWSEIALPQDTQYF.

The chain uses TRBV5-1 and TRBJ2-7; the D gene is possibly TRBD2 (5 bases). The CDR3 runs 16 residues. Trimming took off 4 bases at V and 9 bases at J, with 26 bases between the two ends. The germline CDR1 and CDR2 sequences are SGHRS and YFSETQ. The CDR3 DNA reads TGCGCCAGCAGCCACAATAACCCTAGCTCCATAGCCGGGCAGTACTTC. Protein sequence: CASSHNNPSSIAGQYF.

The rearrangement joins TRBV7-8 to TRBJ2-1; no clear D. In germline, CDR1 is SGHVS, CDR2 FQNEAQ. Trimming took 1 base from V and 5 from J, leaving 6 bases between them. The CDR3 is made up of 13 amino acids. CDR3 sequence: CASSLGRNNEQFF. The CDR3 DNA reads TGTGCCAGCAGCTTAGGCAGGAACAATGAGCAGTTCTTC.

The chain employs TRBV7-3 and TRBJ2-1, with D possibly being TRBD1 (6 bases). CDR1 and CDR2 (germline): SGHTA, FQGTGA. V was pared by 5 bases and J by 1 base, with 15 bases between. This CDR3 contains 16 residues. The CDR3 here is CASSLRFGTSYNEQFF. The CDR3 region has the DNA TGTGCCAGCAGCCTCCGGTTCGGGACATCCTACAATGAGCAGTTCTTC.

The chain uses TRBV7-3 and TRBJ2-7; D gene ambiguous. CDR1 and CDR2 (germline): SGHTA, FQGTGA. This CDR3 comprises 13 residues. Trimming took 5 bases from V and 3 from J, leaving 11 bases between them. CDR3 sequence reads: CASSLGDGYEQYF. The CDR3 DNA is TGTGCCAGCAGCCTAGGAGACGGCTACGAGCAGTACTTC.

The CDR3 loop is CASSLNGQGARNEQFF. DNA for the CDR3: TGTGCCAGTAGTCTCAACGGACAGGGGGCAAGGAATGAGCAGTTCTTC. V gene TRBV19 combines with J gene TRBJ2-1, with 11 positions matching TRBD1. After removal of 5 bases from V and 7 bases from J, the junction contained 10 bases not matched to a gene. The CDR3 is made up of 16 amino acids. The germline V gene encodes CDR1 LNHDA and CDR2 SQIVND (reference sequence). Using reference TRBV19 and TRBJ2-1 for the parts outside the CDR3, the full variable domain is DGGITQSPKYLFRKEGQNVTLSCEQNLNHDAMYWYRQDPGQGLRLIYYSQIVNDFQKGDIAEGYSVSREKKESFPLTVTSAQKNPTAFYLCASSLNGQGARNEQFFGPGTRLTVL.

This chain joins TRBV18 and TRBJ1-2, with 8 bases that match TRBD1. Germline-derived CDR1 and CDR2 are KGHSH and LQKENI. Germline trimming cut 4 bases from V and 5 bases from J; bases unmatched to any gene: 15. The CDR3 has 17 residues. The CDR3: CASSLQQAGGPSYGYTF. DNA of the CDR3: TGTGCCAGCTCACTCCAACAAGCAGGGGGCCCTAGTTATGGCTACACCTTC.

The count of this clone is one. The chain uses TRBV9 and TRBJ1-2; 7 bases map to TRBD1. The CDR3 runs to 15 residues. Trimming cost V 4 bases and J 8 bases; bases outside gene matches: 14. Germline values: CDR1 SGDLS, CDR2 YYNGEE. The CDR3: CASSPVEGALGGYTF. Written as DNA, the CDR3 is TGTGCCAGCAGCCCAGTGGAGGGGGCCTTGGGAGGCTACACCTTC.

The chain recombines TRBV1 with TRBJ2-7; TRBD1, the D gene given by the table, was not confirmed from the DNA. TRBV1 is a recognized pseudogene. This CDR3 has 16 residues. The CDR3 protein is CTSSQEQVPSSYEQYF. In DNA form, the CDR3 reads TGCACCAGCAGCCAAGAACAGGTTCCAAGCTCCTACGAGCAGTACTTC.

The chain carries TRBV28 and TRBJ2-5, with 8 bases matching TRBD2. The CDR3 has 14 amino acids. The V gene end was trimmed by 7 bases and the J gene end by 0 bases; junction bases not matched to a gene: 4. Germline V lookup: CDR1 MDHEN, CDR2 SYDVKM. The CDR3 nucleotides read TGTGCCAGCACCCCCGGGGGGGACCAAGAGACCCAGTACTTC. Its protein is CASTPGGDQETQYF.

This chain connects TRBV7-2 to TRBJ1-1; tentatively, D is TRBD1 (5 bases). Germline loops: CDR1 SGHTA, CDR2 FQGNSA. This CDR3 contains 13 residues. Trimming stripped 6 bases from V and 2 bases from J, with 10 bases between. This CDR3 reads CASRSQGNTEAFF. The CDR3 DNA is TGTGCCAGCAGGTCTCAGGGAAACACTGAAGCTTTCTTT.